This TCR beta chain comes out of a study of patients and donors after allogeneic stem cell transplantation. TCRdb reprocessed the RT-PCR reads with MiXCR, giving one entry per CDR3 protein. The sample lists 900,000 to 1,000,000 distinct CDR3 sequences, around 17% seen once, with 6% in the top ten. This clonotype was seen more than once but under ten times. This CDR3 contains 12 residues. Germline values: CDR1 SQVTM, CDR2 ANQGSEA. The V end lost 7 bases, the J end lost 3 bases, and 12 bases lay between the germline ends. The TCR comes from a human donor who was either an allogeneic HSCT recipient or a stem cell or donor lymphocyte infusion donor (not recorded which). It is not recorded whose cells these are; they may come from a transplant donor. This chain joins TRBV29-1 and TRBJ1-1; D is perhaps TRBD1 (5 bases). The sample comprised blood, either unsorted or a sorted T cell fraction (not recorded which). In DNA form, the CDR3 reads TGCAGCGCCCAGGGCGGGTACACTGAAGCTTTCTTT. This encodes CSAQGGYTEAFF.